These T cell receptor beta chains were read from a single sample in a study of blood T cell repertoires in COVID-19. Data came from immunoSEQ multiplex PCR; TCRdb stores just in-frame clones and leaves some out. Seen here are 150,000 to 200,000 clones, roughly nine tenths observed once, and the top ten hold roughly 11%. The specimen sequenced was peripheral blood. The receptors stem from a woman aged 60-75 years with COVID-19, enrolled during active disease. Both conserved end residues are part of each CDR3. The D gene is left open where the match is weak. Size is omitted from some rows. Given values are once, few, many or a class for expanded clones.

v_gene	abundance	j_gene	d_gene	CDR3nt	CDR3aa
TRBV24-1	NA	TRBJ2-1	NA	TGTGCCACCAGTGATTTCGGCAGGGGTCCCTACAATGAGCAGTTCTTC	CATSDFGRGPYNEQFF
TRBV12-3/TRBV12-4	NA	TRBJ2-1	NA	TGTGCCAGCAGTTTCGTCCATGAGCAGTTCTTC	CASSFVHEQFF
TRBV7-2	NA	TRBJ1-5	NA	TGTGCCAGCAGCTTGGCGCAGGGGTCACATCAGCCCCAGCATTTT	CASSLAQGSHQPQHF
TRBV6-4	NA	TRBJ1-1	NA	TGTGCCAGCAGTGACCCAGCGACGGGGGTTAAAGCTTTCTTT	CASSDPATGVKAFF
TRBV5-4	NA	TRBJ2-2	NA	TGTGCCAGCAGCCCCCGGGCCGGCCTAGCGAGGGGGGAGCTGTTTTTT	CASSPRAGLARGELFF
TRBV3-1/TRBV3-2	NA	TRBJ2-3	NA	TGTGCCAGCAGCCAAAGCGGTCCTAGCACAGATACGCAGTATTTT	CASSQSGPSTDTQYF
TRBV4-1	NA	TRBJ1-6	NA	TGCGCCAGCAGCCCGAGGCACGGGACACCAAATTCACCCCTCCACTTT	CASSPRHGTPNSPLHF
TRBV5-5	once	TRBJ2-1	TRBD2	TGTGCCAGCAGCTTGGGACTAGCGGGAGGGACCCACAATGAGCAGTTCTTC	CASSLGLAGGTHNEQFF
TRBV11-2	NA	TRBJ2-5	TRBD1	TGTGCCAGCAGCTTAGATGGGACAGGGCAAGAGACCCAGTACTTC	CASSLDGTGQETQYF
TRBV3-1/TRBV3-2	NA	TRBJ1-5	NA	TGTGCCAGCAGCCAAGGGCCAGGGTCGGTGCAGCCCCAGCATTTT	CASSQGPGSVQPQHF
TRBV5-4	few	TRBJ1-1	NA	TGTGCCAGCAGCGGACACAACACTGAAGCTTTCTTT	CASSGHNTEAFF
TRBV29-1	NA	TRBJ1-5	TRBD1	TGCAGCGTTGCTAGGGGGCGCGCCCAGCCCCAGCATTTT	CSVARGRAQPQHF
TRBV12-3/TRBV12-4	NA	TRBJ2-7	TRBD1	TGTGCCAGCAGAACCGGGACAGGGTATGAGCAGTACTTC	CASRTGTGYEQYF
TRBV7-2	NA	TRBJ1-4	NA	TGTGCCAGCAGCTTAGCGGTGGGGAGGGGGGAAAAACTGTTTTTT	CASSLAVGRGEKLFF
TRBV6-5	NA	TRBJ1-3	NA	TGTGCCAGCAGTATGACGGGGGGGAACACCATATATTTT	CASSMTGGNTIYF
TRBV7-2	NA	TRBJ2-7	TRBD1	TGTGCCAGCAGCTTAGAAGGGGGCGGTTCCTACGAGCAGTACTTC	CASSLEGGGSYEQYF
TRBV19	once	TRBJ2-7	TRBD1	TGTGCCAGTAGTAGCACCGGGACAGGGGGTGAGCAGTACTTC	CASSSTGTGGEQYF
TRBV4-1	NA	TRBJ2-1	TRBD2	TGCGCCAGCGGGCATGGGCGGGGACTAGACAATGAGCAGTTCTTC	CASGHGRGLDNEQFF
TRBV3-1/TRBV3-2	NA	TRBJ1-1	TRBD1	TGTGCCAGCAGCCAAGAATTGTTGGGCAGGGGGAAGGGGGCTTTCTTT	CASSQELLGRGKGAFF
TRBV5-4	NA	TRBJ1-1	NA	TGTGCCAGCAGCTTGGGTAGGAACACTGAAGCTTTCTTT	CASSLGRNTEAFF
TRBV7-2	NA	TRBJ1-2	NA	TGTGCCAGCAGCTTAGTACTGGACAGCAAGATTAACTATGGCTACACCTTC	CASSLVLDSKINYGYTF
TRBV30	NA	TRBJ1-2	TRBD1	TGTGCCTGGAGTCCAACCTGGACAGGGGCGAATGGCTACACCTTC	CAWSPTWTGANGYTF
TRBV7-2	few	TRBJ1-2	TRBD1	TGTGCCAGCACCTACGGTCGACAGGGGATTTATGGCTACACCTTC	CASTYGRQGIYGYTF
TRBV27	NA	TRBJ2-7	NA	TGTGCCACCCGGGGGACTGGCCTCTACGAGCAGTACTTC	CATRGTGLYEQYF
TRBV27	NA	TRBJ2-5	NA	TGTGCCAGCAGTTTCGGTCCAGGGAAAGAGACCCAGTACTTC	CASSFGPGKETQYF
TRBV6-2/TRBV6-3	few	TRBJ1-5	NA	TGTGCCAGCAGTTACGAGGGGGTCTATCAGCCCCAGCATTTT	CASSYEGVYQPQHF
TRBV6-5	NA	TRBJ1-2	NA	TGTGCCAGCAGTTCGACAGGTGGAGCTAACTATGGCTACACCTTC	CASSSTGGANYGYTF